This T cell receptor (beta chain) was identified during a study of blood T cell repertoires in COVID-19. Background on the study: Samples representing acute and convalescent COVID-19 were sourced from the United States, Italy and Spain. From T cells, B-cell-depleted T cells, or PBMCs came the material, which was cDNA or gDNA.

In the original processing: Amplified reference gene primers provided the basis for estimating nucleated cell counts. Libraries were prepared by immunoSEQ multiplex PCR; TCRdb keeps only in-frame clonotypes and omits some of them. V, J and clone size reflect that table, while D and trimming were determined from the DNA. Altogether around 140,000 clones are present, less than 90% being singletons, with the ten largest covering about 1.5%. Trimming at V came to 6 bases and at J to 1 base, leaving 1 base not matched to a gene. The length of the CDR3 is 14 residues. Looked up from germline, CDR1 is SNHLY and CDR2 is FYNNEI.

The clonotype was recovered from a man aged 55 to 70 with acute or convalescent COVID-19. This chain links TRBV2 with TRBJ2-2; 8 nucleotides align to TRBD1. The sample taken for sequencing was peripheral blood. This CDR3 reads CASRTGENTGELFF. The CDR3 DNA sequence: TGTGCCAGCAGGACAGGGGAGAACACCGGGGAGCTGTTTTTT.